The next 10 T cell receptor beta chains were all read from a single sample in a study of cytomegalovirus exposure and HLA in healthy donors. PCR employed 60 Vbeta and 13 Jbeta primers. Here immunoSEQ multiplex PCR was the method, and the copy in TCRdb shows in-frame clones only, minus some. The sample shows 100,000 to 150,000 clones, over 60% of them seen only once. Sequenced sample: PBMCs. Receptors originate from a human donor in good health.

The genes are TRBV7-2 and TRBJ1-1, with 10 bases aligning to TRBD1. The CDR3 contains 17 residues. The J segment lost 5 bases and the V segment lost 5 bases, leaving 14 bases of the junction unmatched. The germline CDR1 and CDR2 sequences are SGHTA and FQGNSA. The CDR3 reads CASSQMTGGGGYTEAFF. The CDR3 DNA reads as TGTGCCAGCAGCCAGATGACAGGGGGCGGAGGGTATACTGAAGCTTTCTTT.

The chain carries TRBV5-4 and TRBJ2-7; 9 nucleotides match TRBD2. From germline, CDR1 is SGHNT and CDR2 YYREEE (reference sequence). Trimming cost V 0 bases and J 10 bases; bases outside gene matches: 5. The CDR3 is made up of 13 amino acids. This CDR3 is CASSLGLAGSQYF. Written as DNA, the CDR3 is TGTGCCAGCAGCTTGGGCCTAGCGGGGTCCCAGTACTTC. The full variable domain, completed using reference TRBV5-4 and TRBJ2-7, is ETGVTQSPTHLIKTRGQQVTLRCSSQSGHNTVSWYQQALGQGPQFIFQYYREEENGRGNFPPRFSGLQFPNYSSELNVNALELDDSALYLCASSLGLAGSQYFGPGTRLTVT.

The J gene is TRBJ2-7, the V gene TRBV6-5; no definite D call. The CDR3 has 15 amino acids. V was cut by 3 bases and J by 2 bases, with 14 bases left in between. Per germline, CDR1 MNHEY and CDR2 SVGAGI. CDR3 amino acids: CASSYQWNRAYEQYF. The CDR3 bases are TGTGCCAGCAGTTATCAATGGAACAGAGCCTACGAGCAGTACTTC.

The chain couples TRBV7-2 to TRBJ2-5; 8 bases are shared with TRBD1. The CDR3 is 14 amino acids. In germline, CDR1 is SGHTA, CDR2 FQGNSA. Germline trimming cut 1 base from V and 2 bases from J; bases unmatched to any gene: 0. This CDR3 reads CASSLGTGQETQYF. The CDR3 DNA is TGTGCCAGCAGCTTAGGGACAGGGCAAGAGACCCAGTACTTC.

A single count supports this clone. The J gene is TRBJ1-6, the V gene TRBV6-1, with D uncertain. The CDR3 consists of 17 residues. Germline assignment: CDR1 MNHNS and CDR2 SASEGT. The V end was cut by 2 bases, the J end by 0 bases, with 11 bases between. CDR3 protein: CASSELGSRSYNSPLHF. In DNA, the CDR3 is TGTGCCAGCAGTGAATTAGGGAGCCGCTCCTATAATTCACCCCTCCACTTT.

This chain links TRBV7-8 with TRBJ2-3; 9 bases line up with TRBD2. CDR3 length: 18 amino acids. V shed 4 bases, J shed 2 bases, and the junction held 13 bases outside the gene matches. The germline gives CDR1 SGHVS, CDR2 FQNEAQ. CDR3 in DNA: TGTGCCAGCAGCTCAGAAATGATAGCGGGGGCATACACAGATACGCAGTATTTT. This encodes CASSSEMIAGAYTDTQYF.

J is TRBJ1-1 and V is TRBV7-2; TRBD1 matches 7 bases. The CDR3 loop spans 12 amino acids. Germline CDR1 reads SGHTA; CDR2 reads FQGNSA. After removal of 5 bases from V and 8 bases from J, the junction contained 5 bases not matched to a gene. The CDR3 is CASSQTGYEAFF. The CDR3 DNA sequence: TGTGCCAGCAGCCAGACAGGGTACGAAGCTTTCTTT.

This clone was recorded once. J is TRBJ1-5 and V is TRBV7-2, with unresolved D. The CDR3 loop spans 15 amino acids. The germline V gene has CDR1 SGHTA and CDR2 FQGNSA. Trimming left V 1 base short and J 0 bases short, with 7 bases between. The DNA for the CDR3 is TGTGCCAGCAGCTTAGAACGGAGTAGCAATCAGCCCCAGCATTTT. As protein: CASSLERSSNQPQHF.

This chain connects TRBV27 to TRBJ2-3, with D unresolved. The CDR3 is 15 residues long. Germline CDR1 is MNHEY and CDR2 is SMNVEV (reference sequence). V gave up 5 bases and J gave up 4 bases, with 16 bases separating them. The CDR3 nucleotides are TGTGCCAGCAGTCTTACCTCCCTAGATCCAGATACGCAGTATTTT. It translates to CASSLTSLDPDTQYF.

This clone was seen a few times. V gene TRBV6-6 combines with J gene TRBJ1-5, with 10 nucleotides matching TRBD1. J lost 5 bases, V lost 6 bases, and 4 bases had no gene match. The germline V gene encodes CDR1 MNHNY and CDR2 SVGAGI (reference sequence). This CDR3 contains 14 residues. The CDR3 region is CASRYGTGDQPQHF. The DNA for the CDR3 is TGTGCCAGCAGATACGGGACAGGGGATCAGCCCCAGCATTTT.